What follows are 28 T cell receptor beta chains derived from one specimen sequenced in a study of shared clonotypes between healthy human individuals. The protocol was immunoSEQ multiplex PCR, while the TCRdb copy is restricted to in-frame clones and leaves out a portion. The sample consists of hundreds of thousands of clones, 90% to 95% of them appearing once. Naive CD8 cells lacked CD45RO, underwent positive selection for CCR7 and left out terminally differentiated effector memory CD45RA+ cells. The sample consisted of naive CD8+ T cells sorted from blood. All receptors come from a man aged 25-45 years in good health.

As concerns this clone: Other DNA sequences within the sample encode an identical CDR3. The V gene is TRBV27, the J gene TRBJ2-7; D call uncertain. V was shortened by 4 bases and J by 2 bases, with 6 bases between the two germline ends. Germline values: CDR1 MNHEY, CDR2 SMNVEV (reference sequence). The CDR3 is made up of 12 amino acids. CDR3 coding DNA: TGTGCCAGCAGTTCCTCAACCTACGAGCAGTACTTC. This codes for CASSSSTYEQYF.

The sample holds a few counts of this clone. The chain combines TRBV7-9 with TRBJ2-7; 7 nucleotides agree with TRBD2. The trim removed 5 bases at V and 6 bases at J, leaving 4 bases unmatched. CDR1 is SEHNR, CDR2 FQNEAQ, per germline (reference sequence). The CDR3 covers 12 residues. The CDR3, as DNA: TGTGCCAGCAGCAGGGACTATCGCGAGCAGTACTTC. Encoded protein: CASSRDYREQYF.

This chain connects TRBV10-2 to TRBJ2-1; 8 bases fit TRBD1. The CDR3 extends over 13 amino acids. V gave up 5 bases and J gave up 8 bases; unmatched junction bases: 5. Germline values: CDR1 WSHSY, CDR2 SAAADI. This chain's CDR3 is CASSLDRVYEQFF. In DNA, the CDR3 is TGCGCCAGCAGTCTGGACAGGGTCTATGAGCAGTTCTTC.

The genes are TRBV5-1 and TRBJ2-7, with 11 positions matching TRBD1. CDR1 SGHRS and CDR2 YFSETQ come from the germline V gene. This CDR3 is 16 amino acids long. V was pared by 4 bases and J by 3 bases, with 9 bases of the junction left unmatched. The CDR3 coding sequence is TGCGCCAGCAGCGAGGGACAGGGGGTCCCATTCTACGAGCAGTACTTC. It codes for CASSEGQGVPFYEQYF.

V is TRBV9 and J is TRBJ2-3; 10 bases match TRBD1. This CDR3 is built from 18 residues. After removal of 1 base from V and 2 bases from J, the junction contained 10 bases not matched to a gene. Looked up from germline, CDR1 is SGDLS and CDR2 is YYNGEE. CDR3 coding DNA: TGTGCCAGCAGCGTACCTAACCCGGGACAGGGGTACACAGATACGCAGTATTTT. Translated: CASSVPNPGQGYTDTQYF. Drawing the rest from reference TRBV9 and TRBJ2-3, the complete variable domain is DSGVTQTPKHLITATGQRVTLRCSPRSGDLSVYWYQQSLDQGLQFLIQYYNGEERAKGNILERFSAQQFPDLHSELNLSSLELGDSALYFCASSVPNPGQGYTDTQYFGPGTRLTVL.

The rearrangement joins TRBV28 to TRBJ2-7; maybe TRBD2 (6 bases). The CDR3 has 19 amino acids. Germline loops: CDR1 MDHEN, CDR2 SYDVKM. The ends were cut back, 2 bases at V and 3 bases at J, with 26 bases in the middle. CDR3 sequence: CASSLPTGRSGLPDYEQYF. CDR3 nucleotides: TGTGCCAGCAGTTTACCGACGGGGCGGTCGGGACTCCCCGACTACGAGCAGTACTTC. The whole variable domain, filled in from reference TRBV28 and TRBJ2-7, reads DVKVTQSSRYLVKRTGEKVFLECVQDMDHENMFWYRQDPGLGLRLIYFSYDVKMKEKGDIPEGYSVSREKKERFSLILESASTNQTSMYLCASSLPTGRSGLPDYEQYFGPGTRLTVT.

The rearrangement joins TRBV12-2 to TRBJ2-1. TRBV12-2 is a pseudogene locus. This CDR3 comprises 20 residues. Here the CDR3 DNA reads TGTGCAAGTCGCTTATCTTTCCTTGCCGTCCGGAAAGCTACGTCCAATGAGCAGTTCTTC. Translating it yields CASRLSFLAVRKATSNEQFF.

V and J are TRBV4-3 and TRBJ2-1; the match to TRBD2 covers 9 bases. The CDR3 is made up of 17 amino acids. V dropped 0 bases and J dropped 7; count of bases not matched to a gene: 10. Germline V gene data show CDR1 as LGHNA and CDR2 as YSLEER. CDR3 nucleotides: TGCGCCAGCAGCCAAGATCCTGCTAGCGGGATCACGAATGAGCAGTTCTTC. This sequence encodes CASSQDPASGITNEQFF.

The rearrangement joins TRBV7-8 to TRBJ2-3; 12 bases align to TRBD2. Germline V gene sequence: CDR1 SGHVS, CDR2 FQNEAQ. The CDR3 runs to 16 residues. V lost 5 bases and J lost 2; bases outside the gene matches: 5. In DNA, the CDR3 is TGTGCCAGCAGCCACAGGACTAGCGGGGACACAGATACGCAGTATTTT. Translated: CASSHRTSGDTDTQYF.

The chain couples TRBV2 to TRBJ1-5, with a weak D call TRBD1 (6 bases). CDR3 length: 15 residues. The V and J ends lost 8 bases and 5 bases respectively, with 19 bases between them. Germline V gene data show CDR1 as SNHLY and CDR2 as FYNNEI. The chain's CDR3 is CASRPVGGIDQPQHF. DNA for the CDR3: TGTGCCAGCCGCCCGGTAGGGGGTATTGATCAGCCCCAGCATTTT.

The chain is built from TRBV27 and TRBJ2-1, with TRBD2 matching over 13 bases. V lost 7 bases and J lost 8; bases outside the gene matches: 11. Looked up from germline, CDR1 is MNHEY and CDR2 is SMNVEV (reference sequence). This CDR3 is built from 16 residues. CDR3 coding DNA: TGTGCCAGCATTGGGACTAGCGGGATGGAATTGGATGAGCAGTTCTTC. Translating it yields CASIGTSGMELDEQFF.

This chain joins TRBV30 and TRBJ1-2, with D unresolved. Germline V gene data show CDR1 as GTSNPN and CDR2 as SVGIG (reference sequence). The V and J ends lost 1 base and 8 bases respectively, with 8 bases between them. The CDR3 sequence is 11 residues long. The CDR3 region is CAWSAQIGYTF. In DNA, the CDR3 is TGTGCCTGGAGTGCCCAGATCGGCTACACCTTC. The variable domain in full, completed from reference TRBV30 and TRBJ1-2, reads SQTIHQWPATLVQPVGSPLSLECTVEGTSNPNLYWYRQAAGRGLQLLFYSVGIGQISSEVPQNLSASRPQDRQFILSSKKLLLSDSGFYLCAWSAQIGYTFGSGTRLTVV.

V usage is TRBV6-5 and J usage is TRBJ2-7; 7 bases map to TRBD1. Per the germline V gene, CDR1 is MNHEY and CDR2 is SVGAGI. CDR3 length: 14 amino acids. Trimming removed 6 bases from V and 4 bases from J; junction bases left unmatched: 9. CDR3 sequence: CASSSDRSQYEQYF. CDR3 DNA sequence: TGTGCCAGCAGCTCGGACAGGTCCCAATACGAGCAGTACTTC.

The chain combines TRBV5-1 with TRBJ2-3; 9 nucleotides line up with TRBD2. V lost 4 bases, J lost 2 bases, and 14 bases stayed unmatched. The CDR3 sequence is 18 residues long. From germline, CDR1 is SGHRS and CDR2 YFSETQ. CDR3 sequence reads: CASSPSGGLAGYTDTQYF. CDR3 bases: TGCGCCAGCAGCCCGTCCGGGGGGCTAGCGGGGTACACAGATACGCAGTATTTT.

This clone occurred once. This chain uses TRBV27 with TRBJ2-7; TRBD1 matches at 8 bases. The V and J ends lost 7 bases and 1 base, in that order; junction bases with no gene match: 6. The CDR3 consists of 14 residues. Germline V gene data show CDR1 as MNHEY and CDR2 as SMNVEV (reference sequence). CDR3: CASTLTGASYEQYF. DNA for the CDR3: TGTGCCAGCACCCTGACAGGGGCTTCCTACGAGCAGTACTTC.

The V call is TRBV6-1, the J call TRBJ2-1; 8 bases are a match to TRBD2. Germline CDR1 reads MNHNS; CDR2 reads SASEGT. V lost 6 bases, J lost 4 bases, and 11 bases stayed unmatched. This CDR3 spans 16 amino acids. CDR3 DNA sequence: TGTGCCAGCAGCGAAAAAAGGACTAGCATGTACAATGAGCAGTTCTTC. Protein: CASSEKRTSMYNEQFF.

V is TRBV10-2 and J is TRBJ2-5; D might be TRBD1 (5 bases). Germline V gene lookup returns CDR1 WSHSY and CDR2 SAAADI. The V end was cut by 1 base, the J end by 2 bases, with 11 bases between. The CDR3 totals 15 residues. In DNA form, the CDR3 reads TGCGCCAGCAGTGAGTTGGGCGGACAACAAGAGACCCAGTACTTC. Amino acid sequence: CASSELGGQQETQYF.

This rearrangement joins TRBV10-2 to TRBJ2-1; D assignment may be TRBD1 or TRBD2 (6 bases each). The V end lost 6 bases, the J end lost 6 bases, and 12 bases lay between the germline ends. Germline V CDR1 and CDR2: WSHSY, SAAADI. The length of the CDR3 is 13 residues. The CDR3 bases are TGCGCCAGCAGCGAGGGGGGTGGCAATGAGCAGTTCTTC. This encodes CASSEGGGNEQFF.

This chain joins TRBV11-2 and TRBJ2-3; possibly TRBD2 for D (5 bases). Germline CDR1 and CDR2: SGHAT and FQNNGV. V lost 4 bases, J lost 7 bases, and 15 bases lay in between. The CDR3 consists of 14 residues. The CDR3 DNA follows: TGTGCCAGCAGCTCCACTAGGAGGACTTATACGCAGTATTTT. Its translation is CASSSTRRTYTQYF.

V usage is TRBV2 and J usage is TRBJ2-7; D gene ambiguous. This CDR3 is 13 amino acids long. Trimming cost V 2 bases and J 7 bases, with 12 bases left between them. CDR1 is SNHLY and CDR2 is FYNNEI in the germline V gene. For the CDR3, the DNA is TGTGCCAGCAGTGAATCGCCTTACCTGGAGCAGTACTTC. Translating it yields CASSESPYLEQYF. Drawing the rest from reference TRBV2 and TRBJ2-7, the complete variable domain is EPEVTQTPSHQVTQMGQEVILRCVPISNHLYFYWYRQILGQKVEFLVSFYNNEISEKSEIFDDQFSVERPDGSNFTLKIRSTKLEDSAMYFCASSESPYLEQYFGPGTRLTVT.

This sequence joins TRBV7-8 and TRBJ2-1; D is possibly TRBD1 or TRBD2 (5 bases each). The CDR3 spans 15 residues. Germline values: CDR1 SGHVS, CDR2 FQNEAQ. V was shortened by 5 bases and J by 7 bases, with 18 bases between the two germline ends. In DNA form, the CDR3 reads TGTGCCAGCAGCCGAGAAAGGGGACGAGAGAATGAGCAGTTCTTC. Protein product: CASSRERGRENEQFF.

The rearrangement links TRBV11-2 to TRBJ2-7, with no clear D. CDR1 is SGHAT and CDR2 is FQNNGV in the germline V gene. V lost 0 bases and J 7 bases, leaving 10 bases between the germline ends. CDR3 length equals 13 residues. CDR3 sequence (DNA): TGTGCCAGCAGCTTAGATCCCGGACGTGAGCAGTACTTC. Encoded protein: CASSLDPGREQYF.

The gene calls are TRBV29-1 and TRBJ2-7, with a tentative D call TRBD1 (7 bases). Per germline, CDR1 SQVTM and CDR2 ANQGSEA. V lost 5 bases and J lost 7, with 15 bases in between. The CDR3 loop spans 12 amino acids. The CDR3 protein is CSVTPGGGEQYF. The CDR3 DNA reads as TGCAGCGTTACTCCAGGGGGAGGAGAGCAGTACTTC.

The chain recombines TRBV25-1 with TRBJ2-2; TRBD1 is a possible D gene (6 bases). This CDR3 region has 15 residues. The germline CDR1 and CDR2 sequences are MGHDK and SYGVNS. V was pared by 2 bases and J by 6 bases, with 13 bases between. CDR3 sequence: CASSEPFGQPGELFF. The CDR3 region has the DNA TGTGCCAGCAGTGAACCTTTTGGACAGCCCGGGGAGCTGTTTTTT.

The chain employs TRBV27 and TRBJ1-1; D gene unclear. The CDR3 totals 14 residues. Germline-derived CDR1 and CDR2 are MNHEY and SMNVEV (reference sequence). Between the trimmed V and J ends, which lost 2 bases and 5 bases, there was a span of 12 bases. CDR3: CASSLNSFGTEAFF. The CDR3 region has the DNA TGTGCCAGCAGTTTAAACAGCTTCGGGACTGAAGCTTTCTTT.

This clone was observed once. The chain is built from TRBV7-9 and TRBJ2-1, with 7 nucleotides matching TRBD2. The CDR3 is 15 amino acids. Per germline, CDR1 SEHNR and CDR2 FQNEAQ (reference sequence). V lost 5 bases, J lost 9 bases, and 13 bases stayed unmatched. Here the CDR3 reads CASSEIREAGLEQFF. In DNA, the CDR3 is TGTGCCAGCAGCGAGATCCGGGAGGCCGGGCTTGAGCAGTTCTTC.

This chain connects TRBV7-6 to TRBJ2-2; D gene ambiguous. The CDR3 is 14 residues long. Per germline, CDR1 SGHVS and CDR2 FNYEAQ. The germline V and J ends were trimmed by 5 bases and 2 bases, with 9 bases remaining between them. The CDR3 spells CASSLPTNTGELFF. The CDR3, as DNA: TGTGCCAGCAGCCTACCGACAAACACCGGGGAGCTGTTTTTT.

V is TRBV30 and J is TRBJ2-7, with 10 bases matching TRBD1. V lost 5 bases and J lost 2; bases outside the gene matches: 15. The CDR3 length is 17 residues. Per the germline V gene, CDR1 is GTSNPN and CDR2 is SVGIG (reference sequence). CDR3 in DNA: TGTGCCTGGTCCGGGACAGGGGAATATAGACCCACCTACGAGCAGTACTTC. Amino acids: CAWSGTGEYRPTYEQYF.